The 26 T cell receptor beta chains listed next were all sequenced from one sample in a study of post-analysis software for immune sequencing data. Notes on the study in general: The study found TRBV5-6, TRBV5-1 and TRBV20-1 among about five TRBV segments more frequent in patients than controls.

TCR beta cDNA libraries had unique molecular identifiers. Via MiXCR, TCRdb re-called the PCR reads, giving one row per CDR3 protein. The sample comprises hundreds of thousands of distinct CDR3 sequences, roughly 58% of which are singletons, and 4.6% rests with the top ten. The antigens these receptors bind are not known. Sequenced material: blood. The receptors come from a girl aged 5-17 years with multiple sclerosis.

The chain joins TRBV12-3 or TRBV12-4 to TRBJ2-2, with D perhaps given as TRBD1 or TRBD2 (5 bases each). The CDR3 consists of 14 residues. Trimming took 3 bases from V and 1 from J, leaving 6 bases between them. CDR3 in amino acids: CASSFGGNTGELFF. The CDR3 DNA reads TGTGCCAGCAGTTTTGGGGGGAACACCGGGGAGCTGTTTTTT.

This clonotype was counted only a few times. CDR3 region: CASSLGASGGRETQYF. The CDR3 DNA is TGTGCCAGCAGCTTAGGGGCTAGCGGGGGCCGGGAGACCCAGTACTTC. The rearrangement links TRBV7-3 to TRBJ2-7; TRBD2 matches 10 bases. The J call is in doubt because the DNA end fits TRBJ2-5 better. Germline V gives CDR1 SGHTA, CDR2 FQGTGA. This CDR3 spans 16 amino acids.

This chain joins TRBV6-5 and TRBJ2-5; no clear D gene. The CDR3 has 11 amino acids. Trimming took off 2 bases at V and 7 bases at J, with 5 bases between the two ends. The germline V gene has CDR1 MNHEY and CDR2 SVGAGI. DNA of the CDR3: TGTGCCAGCAGTTACACGGGGACCCAGTACTTC. Translated: CASSYTGTQYF.

This clonotype was seen more than once but under ten times. The chain is built from TRBV3-1 and TRBJ2-3, with D possibly being TRBD1 (6 bases). The CDR3 extends over 19 amino acids. The V end lost 0 bases, the J end lost 12 bases, and 31 bases lay between the germline ends. From germline, CDR1 is LGHDT and CDR2 YNNKEL (reference sequence). The CDR3 sequence is CASSQDRGRGRIPGRPQYF. CDR3 DNA sequence: TGTGCCAGCAGCCAAGACAGGGGCCGCGGCAGAATTCCTGGCCGCCCACAGTATTTT.

The chain is built from TRBV25-1 and TRBJ1-4; possible D gene TRBD1, 5 bases. The CDR3 consists of 10 residues. V shed 8 bases and J shed 10 bases, with 8 bases lying between them. Germline V CDR1 and CDR2: MGHDK, SYGVNS. Here the CDR3 DNA reads TGTGCCAGCGGACATGGAAAACTGTTTTTT. As protein: CASGHGKLFF.

This clonotype has more than one count but fewer than ten. V is TRBV7-9 and J is TRBJ2-1, with a tentative D call TRBD1 (10 bases). The CDR3 is 17 amino acids. Germline lookup yields CDR1 SEHNR and CDR2 FQNEAQ (reference sequence). Trimming left V 6 bases short and J 8 bases short, with 26 bases between. The chain's CDR3 is CASRSGQGPGLAYEQFF. CDR3 nucleotide sequence: TGTGCCAGCAGATCGGGACAGGGGCCGGGACTAGCATATGAGCAGTTCTTC.

The chain joins TRBV6-1 to TRBJ2-5; maybe TRBD1 (6 bases). Germline lookup yields CDR1 MNHNS and CDR2 SASEGT. The CDR3 is made up of 15 amino acids. The ends were cut back, 3 bases at V and 2 bases at J, with 13 bases in the middle. This CDR3 is CASSDPRGYQETQYF. The CDR3 bases are TGTGCCAGCAGTGATCCTAGGGGGTATCAAGAGACCCAGTACTTC.

The chain couples TRBV10-3 to TRBJ2-3, with D possibly matching TRBD1 (6 bases). Germline V gene lookup returns CDR1 ENHRY and CDR2 SYGVKD. V was pared by 10 bases and J by 5 bases, with 16 bases between. The CDR3 loop spans 13 amino acids. The CDR3 loop reads CATLLSRGDTQYF. CDR3 DNA: TGTGCCACCTTACTGAGCAGGGGAGATACGCAGTATTTT.

This sequence joins TRBV12-3 or TRBV12-4 and TRBJ1-1, with no clear D. The CDR3 length is 14 residues. The V end was cut by 5 bases, the J end by 4 bases, with 14 bases between. For the CDR3, the DNA is TGTGCCAGCAGTAAACGACCGAGGAGCACTGAAGCTTTCTTT. Protein: CASSKRPRSTEAFF.

This rearrangement joins TRBV20-1 to TRBJ2-5, with 8 positions matching TRBD1. V lost 5 bases to trimming and J lost 4 bases; unmatched junction nucleotides: 9. The germline CDR1 and CDR2 sequences are DFQATT and SNEGSKA (reference sequence). The length of the CDR3 is 14 residues. The CDR3 sequence: CSALQGAGGETQYF. The CDR3 nucleotides are TGCAGTGCTCTTCAGGGGGCGGGTGGAGAGACCCAGTACTTC.

This chain links TRBV14 with TRBJ2-5; 7 nucleotides match TRBD2. Trimming cost V 2 bases and J 6 bases; bases outside gene matches: 6. This CDR3 has 14 amino acids. CDR1 and CDR2 (germline): SGHDN, FVKESK. CDR3 amino acids: CASSQFSGYKTQYF. The CDR3 DNA sequence: TGTGCCAGCAGCCAATTTAGCGGGTACAAGACCCAGTACTTC.

This chain connects TRBV12-3 or TRBV12-4 to TRBJ1-4; 8 nucleotides line up with TRBD1. The V gene end was trimmed by 4 bases and the J gene end by 4 bases; junction bases not matched to a gene: 14. The CDR3 runs 18 residues. CDR3 sequence (DNA): TGTGCCAGCAGTTCCTTCGGCCAGGGGGCGCTTAATAATGAAAAACTGTTTTTT. Its protein product is CASSSFGQGALNNEKLFF.

The count of this clonotype is one. The chain is built from TRBV11-2 and TRBJ2-5, with D perhaps matching TRBD1 (6 bases). The CDR3 runs 16 residues. CDR1 and CDR2 from the germline V gene are SGHAT and FQNNGV. Trimming pared 6 bases from V and 1 base from J, leaving 18 bases between. The CDR3 region has the DNA TGTGCCAGCAGTTTAAATAGGTGGACAGCCCAAGAGACCCAGTACTTC. It yields the protein CASSLNRWTAQETQYF. Variable domain in full (rest from reference TRBV11-2 and TRBJ2-5): EAGVAQSPRYKIIEKRQSVAFWCNPISGHATLYWYQQILGQGPKLLIQFQNNGVVDDSQLPKDRFSAERLKGVDSTLKIQPAKLEDSAVYLCASSLNRWTAQETQYFGPGTRLLVL.

This clonotype was observed a handful of times. The CDR3 here is CASSEEEGIDEQYF. CDR3 coding DNA: TGTGCCAGCAGTGAAGAGGAGGGTATCGACGAGCAGTACTTC. The J gene is TRBJ2-7, the V gene TRBV6-1; D may be TRBD2 (6 bases). The germline V gene encodes CDR1 MNHNS and CDR2 SASEGT. V was trimmed by 1 base and J by 5 bases, leaving 12 bases between them. The CDR3 loop spans 14 amino acids.

The gene calls are TRBV7-2 and TRBJ1-2; TRBD1 aligns across 9 bases. The CDR3 consists of 16 residues. J gave up 5 bases and V 1 base, and 8 bases lay outside the gene matches. Germline assignment: CDR1 SGHTA and CDR2 FQGNSA. CDR3 amino acids: CASSLGVTGGGYGYTF. The CDR3 nucleotides are TGTGCCAGCAGCTTAGGCGTAACAGGGGGCGGATATGGCTACACCTTC.

The rearrangement uses TRBV7-9 and TRBJ2-7; TRBD1 is a possible D gene (5 bases). Germline assignment: CDR1 SEHNR and CDR2 FQNEAQ (reference sequence). The CDR3 loop spans 15 amino acids. Deletions cut 3 bases from V and 0 bases from J, with 12 bases between. The CDR3 nucleotides read TGTGCCAGCAGCTTGGAAAGGGGCAGCTCCTACGAGCAGTACTTC. This gives the protein CASSLERGSSYEQYF. The full variable domain, in which reference TRBV7-9 and TRBJ2-7 provide the parts outside the CDR3, is DTGVSQNPRHKITKRGQNVTFRCDPISEHNRLYWYRQTLGQGPEFLTYFQNEAQLEKSRLLSDRFSAERPKGSFSTLEIQRTEQGDSAMYLCASSLERGSSYEQYFGPGTRLTVT.

The chain combines TRBV20-1 with TRBJ2-3, with TRBD1 matching over 7 bases. Germline CDR1 and CDR2: DFQATT and SNEGSKA (reference sequence). CDR3 length equals 13 residues. V lost 5 bases, J lost 5 bases, and 7 bases stayed unmatched. The CDR3 loop is CSAPTGIVDTQYF. CDR3 sequence (DNA): TGCAGTGCTCCGACAGGGATTGTAGATACGCAGTATTTT.

This clonotype was detected a few times. The chain carries TRBV7-9 and TRBJ2-4; tentatively, D is TRBD1 (5 bases). Between the trimmed V and J ends, which lost 5 bases and 0 bases, there was a span of 14 bases. Germline V gives CDR1 SEHNR, CDR2 FQNEAQ (reference sequence). CDR3 size: 16 residues. For the CDR3, the DNA is TGTGCCAGCAGCCCGAATGAAGGGGTAGCCAAAAACATTCAGTACTTC. It specifies CASSPNEGVAKNIQYF. The variable domain in full, with the rest retrieved from reference TRBV7-9 and TRBJ2-4, is DTGVSQNPRHKITKRGQNVTFRCDPISEHNRLYWYRQTLGQGPEFLTYFQNEAQLEKSRLLSDRFSAERPKGSFSTLEIQRTEQGDSAMYLCASSPNEGVAKNIQYFGAGTRLSVL.

The chain employs TRBV5-6 and TRBJ2-7; perhaps TRBD2 as D (6 bases). This CDR3 region has 17 residues. Germline-derived CDR1 and CDR2 are SGHDT and YYEEEE. Trimming stripped 3 bases from V and 2 bases from J, with 21 bases between. DNA for the CDR3: TGTGCCAGCAGCTCAACCTACAGTGGGAGGACCACCTACGAGCAGTACTTC. Translating gives CASSSTYSGRTTYEQYF. The whole variable domain, filled in from reference TRBV5-6 and TRBJ2-7, reads DAGVTQSPTHLIKTRGQQVTLRCSPKSGHDTVSWYQQALGQGPQFIFQYYEEEERQRGNFPDRFSGHQFPNYSSELNVNALLLGDSALYLCASSSTYSGRTTYEQYFGPGTRLTVT.

This chain joins TRBV2 and TRBJ2-5, with a tentative D call TRBD1 (6 bases). Deletions cut 7 bases from V and 6 bases from J, with 27 bases between. CDR1 and CDR2 from the germline V gene are SNHLY and FYNNEI. This CDR3 has 17 amino acids. DNA for the CDR3: TGTGCCAGCAAGAGGTTGGGGGCCGGGACACCAAGCCAGACCCAGTACTTC. Translated, it gives CASKRLGAGTPSQTQYF.

A few counts support this clonotype. V and J are TRBV5-1 and TRBJ2-1; TRBD1 or TRBD2 may be the D gene (6 bases each). The CDR3 has 15 residues. The germline CDR1 and CDR2 sequences are SGHRS and YFSETQ. With 5 bases removed from V and 2 bases from J, the gap between germline ends came to 14 bases. The CDR3 protein is CASRGGGVPYNEQFF. The CDR3 nucleotides are TGCGCCAGCAGGGGGGGCGGGGTACCCTACAATGAGCAGTTCTTC.

The genes are TRBV7-3 and TRBJ1-1; tentative D call: TRBD1 (5 bases). The V end lost 10 bases, the J end lost 4 bases, and 16 bases lay between the germline ends. CDR3 length: 13 amino acids. In germline, CDR1 is SGHTA, CDR2 FQGTGA. The DNA of the CDR3 is TGTGCCACCAGTTCGGGGGGAGGCACTGAAGCTTTCTTT. Translation gives CATSSGGGTEAFF.

This chain connects TRBV7-9 to TRBJ2-7, with 8 bases lining up with TRBD1. V lost 1 base, J lost 4 bases, and 18 bases stayed unmatched. The CDR3 is 19 amino acids. From germline, CDR1 is SEHNR and CDR2 FQNEAQ (reference sequence). The CDR3 DNA reads as TGTGCCAGCAGCTTAGTAGGGACAGGACTTCGCCAACGGGGATACGAGCAGTACTTC. This translates into CASSLVGTGLRQRGYEQYF.

On this clonotype itself: Sequence at one end of the junction differs from germline and may be a read error. The chain couples TRBV29-1 to TRBJ1-2; the D gene is possibly TRBD1 (5 bases). Germline-derived CDR1 and CDR2 are SQVTM and ANQGSEA. This CDR3 has 12 residues. CDR3 loop: CTTGGQSVGYIF. CDR3 nucleotides: TGCACAACGGGGGGTCAGTCGGTTGGCTACATCTTC.

The chain carries TRBV29-1 and TRBJ2-1; 7 positions match TRBD2. J lost 3 bases, V lost 4 bases, and 6 bases had no gene match. The CDR3 is made up of 14 amino acids. The germline V gene has CDR1 SQVTM and CDR2 ANQGSEA. CDR3 nucleotides: TGCAGCGTTGTTGGGGCTAGCGGCTACAATGAGCAGTTCTTC. Its translation is CSVVGASGYNEQFF.

The V call is TRBV4-1, the J call TRBJ1-5; no reliable D call. The germline V gene encodes CDR1 MGHRA and CDR2 YSYEKL. CDR3 length equals 16 residues. The V and J ends lost 0 bases and 0 bases respectively, with 9 bases between them. Here the CDR3 reads CASSQEMANSNQPQHF. The CDR3 bases are TGCGCCAGCAGCCAAGAGATGGCTAATAGCAATCAGCCCCAGCATTTT.